A selection of T cell receptor beta chains follows, all from one sample in a study of regulatory T cells in long-lasting Graves disease. One entry per CDR3 protein, called by TCRdb with MiXCR from the multiplex PCR reads. The profile shows 400,000 to 500,000 distinct CDR3 sequences, 16% of them singletons. These data were likewise used in another study, on T cells in Graves' hyperthyroidism and ophthalmopathy.

The sequencing here drew on peripheral blood mononuclear cells (PBMCs), taken at new diagnosis, from a patient treated with antithyroid drugs. These receptors originate from a woman between 18 and 29 years old with Graves disease. Each CDR3 is given with its conserved first and last residue. The order of the fields is D gene, clone size, V gene, J gene, CDR3 protein, CDR3 DNA. The D gene is left open where the match is weak. Size tells how often a clone was seen (once, few, many) or the class of an expanded clone, and some rows leave it out.

d_call: TRBD2; clone_size: -; v_call: TRBV5-1; j_call: TRBJ2-1; cdr3_aa: CASSAETSGVYFNEQFF; cdr3_nt: TGCGCCAGCAGCGCCGAGACTAGCGGGGTTTATTTCAATGAGCAGTTCTTC
d_call: TRBD2; clone_size: once; v_call: TRBV28; j_call: TRBJ2-3; cdr3_aa: CASNIAGGTDTQYF; cdr3_nt: TGTGCCAGCAATATAGCGGGAGGCACAGATACGCAGTATTTT
d_call: -; clone_size: many; v_call: TRBV5-5; j_call: TRBJ1-5; cdr3_aa: CASSLDYSNQPQHF; cdr3_nt: TGTGCCAGCAGCTTGGACTATAGCAATCAGCCCCAGCATTTT
d_call: -; clone_size: many; v_call: TRBV13; j_call: TRBJ2-4; cdr3_aa: CASSFGQKNIQYF; cdr3_nt: TGTGCCAGCAGCTTTGGACAGAAAAACATTCAGTACTTC
d_call: TRBD2; clone_size: many; v_call: TRBV7-3; j_call: TRBJ2-3; cdr3_aa: CASSLLANTDTQYF; cdr3_nt: TGTGCCAGCAGCCTACTAGCGAACACAGATACGCAGTATTTT
d_call: -; clone_size: -; v_call: TRBV7-3; j_call: TRBJ2-5; cdr3_aa: CASSRVFGETQYF; cdr3_nt: TGTGCCAGCAGTAGGGTTTTTGGAGAGACCCAGTACTTC
d_call: -; clone_size: -; v_call: TRBV25-1; j_call: TRBJ1-2; cdr3_aa: CASSWEGSSGYTF; cdr3_nt: TGTGCCAGCAGTTGGGAGGGATCGTCGGGCTACACCTTC
d_call: TRBD2; clone_size: few; v_call: TRBV9; j_call: TRBJ2-1; cdr3_aa: CASSSTSGRSSDEQFF; cdr3_nt: TGTGCCAGCAGCTCCACTAGCGGGAGGAGCTCCGATGAGCAGTTCTTC
d_call: -; clone_size: few; v_call: TRBV9; j_call: TRBJ2-3; cdr3_aa: CASSTYLTDTQYF; cdr3_nt: TGTGCCAGCAGCACCTACCTGACAGATACGCAGTATTTT
d_call: TRBD2; clone_size: many; v_call: TRBV5-1; j_call: TRBJ2-7; cdr3_aa: CASSSAAGGPGEQYF; cdr3_nt: TGCGCCAGCAGCTCGGCAGCGGGAGGGCCGGGCGAGCAGTACTTC
d_call: -; clone_size: many; v_call: TRBV6-1; j_call: TRBJ1-2; cdr3_aa: CASSKPGQYGYTF; cdr3_nt: TGTGCCAGCAGCAAGCCGGGGCAGTATGGCTACACCTTC
d_call: -; clone_size: many; v_call: TRBV28; j_call: TRBJ1-2; cdr3_aa: CASSLVAYGYTF; cdr3_nt: TGTGCCAGCAGTTTGGTAGCCTATGGCTACACCTTC
d_call: -; clone_size: many; v_call: TRBV7-2; j_call: TRBJ2-3; cdr3_aa: CASSLALPDTQYF; cdr3_nt: TGTGCCAGCAGCTTAGCGCTTCCAGATACGCAGTATTTT
d_call: -; clone_size: many; v_call: TRBV28; j_call: TRBJ2-7; cdr3_aa: CASSFPLSYEQYF; cdr3_nt: TGTGCCAGCAGTTTCCCTCTCTCCTACGAGCAGTACTTC
d_call: TRBD1; clone_size: few; v_call: TRBV9; j_call: TRBJ1-2; cdr3_aa: CASSHRDRGDYGYTF; cdr3_nt: TGTGCCAGCAGCCACCGGGACAGGGGTGACTATGGCTACACCTTC
d_call: TRBD2; clone_size: many; v_call: TRBV6-2/TRBV6-3; j_call: TRBJ2-1; cdr3_aa: CASSSRLAGESEQFF; cdr3_nt: TGTGCCAGCAGTTCCCGACTAGCGGGAGAATCTGAGCAGTTCTTC
d_call: -; clone_size: -; v_call: TRBV29-1; j_call: TRBJ2-7; cdr3_aa: CSVSRGLEQYF; cdr3_nt: TGCAGCGTTAGCAGGGGATTGGAGCAGTACTTC
d_call: -; clone_size: once; v_call: TRBV7-8; j_call: TRBJ2-5; cdr3_aa: CASSLTGQNQETQYF; cdr3_nt: TGTGCCAGCAGCTTAACAGGACAGAATCAAGAGACCCAGTACTTC
d_call: -; clone_size: many; v_call: TRBV7-3; j_call: TRBJ1-1; cdr3_aa: CASSLTREDTEAFF; cdr3_nt: TGTGCCAGCAGCTTAACCAGGGAGGACACTGAAGCTTTCTTT
d_call: -; clone_size: -; v_call: TRBV11-2; j_call: TRBJ1-2; cdr3_aa: CASSPGGGTYGYTF; cdr3_nt: TGCGCCAGCAGCCCCGGCGGGGGGACCTATGGCTACACCTTC
d_call: TRBD1; clone_size: many; v_call: TRBV7-2; j_call: TRBJ2-7; cdr3_aa: CASSLPGQGAREQYF; cdr3_nt: TGTGCCAGCAGCCTGCCGGGACAGGGGGCAAGGGAGCAGTACTTC
d_call: -; clone_size: many; v_call: TRBV27; j_call: TRBJ2-7; cdr3_aa: CASSLSNSGYEQYF; cdr3_nt: TGTGCCAGCAGTTTATCGAATTCCGGCTACGAGCAGTACTTC
d_call: TRBD1; clone_size: many; v_call: TRBV6-1; j_call: TRBJ1-1; cdr3_aa: CASIGQGADTEAFF; cdr3_nt: TGTGCCAGCATCGGACAGGGGGCGGACACTGAAGCTTTCTTT
d_call: TRBD1; clone_size: -; v_call: TRBV24-1; j_call: TRBJ2-1; cdr3_aa: CATSDRPGQGGNEQFF; cdr3_nt: TGTGCCACCAGTGATCGACCGGGACAGGGGGGCAATGAGCAGTTCTTC
d_call: TRBD1; clone_size: few; v_call: TRBV27; j_call: TRBJ1-3; cdr3_aa: CASMATGGGNTIYF; cdr3_nt: TGTGCCAGCATGGCGACAGGGGGCGGAAACACCATATATTTT
d_call: TRBD1; clone_size: -; v_call: TRBV6-4; j_call: TRBJ2-3; cdr3_aa: CASSELPTGTGTRTQYF; cdr3_nt: TGTGCCAGCAGCGAACTCCCAACCGGGACAGGAACCCGTACGCAGTATTTT
d_call: -; clone_size: few; v_call: TRBV20-1; j_call: TRBJ2-3; cdr3_aa: CSARVLSTDTQYF; cdr3_nt: TGCAGTGCTAGAGTACTCAGCACAGATACGCAGTATTTT
d_call: TRBD2; clone_size: -; v_call: TRBV7-8; j_call: TRBJ2-4; cdr3_aa: CASSSRASGRVLAKNIQYF; cdr3_nt: TGTGCCAGCAGCTCTAGGGCTAGCGGGAGAGTTTTAGCCAAAAACATTCAGTACTTC
d_call: TRBD1; clone_size: few; v_call: TRBV5-4; j_call: TRBJ2-3; cdr3_aa: CASSLTDRADTQYF; cdr3_nt: TGTGCCAGCAGCTTGACTGACAGGGCAGATACGCAGTATTTT
d_call: -; clone_size: few; v_call: TRBV28; j_call: TRBJ1-5; cdr3_aa: CATLFGGRNSQPQHF; cdr3_nt: TGTGCCACCCTGTTTGGGGGGCGGAACAGTCAGCCCCAGCATTTT
d_call: TRBD1; clone_size: -; v_call: TRBV5-1; j_call: TRBJ1-1; cdr3_aa: CASSLVGTGNTEAFF; cdr3_nt: TGCGCCAGCAGCTTGGTTGGGACAGGGAACACTGAAGCTTTCTTT
d_call: TRBD2; clone_size: many; v_call: TRBV12-3/TRBV12-4; j_call: TRBJ2-5; cdr3_aa: CASSTRLAAIGETQYF; cdr3_nt: TGTGCCAGCAGTACTCGACTAGCGGCTATTGGGGAGACCCAGTACTTC
d_call: TRBD2; clone_size: many; v_call: TRBV7-8; j_call: TRBJ2-5; cdr3_aa: CASSLLLAGYQETQYF; cdr3_nt: TGTGCCAGCAGCTTACTCCTAGCGGGTTACCAAGAGACCCAGTACTTC
d_call: TRBD1; clone_size: -; v_call: TRBV11-2; j_call: TRBJ2-3; cdr3_aa: CASSLDAGQGAPDTQYF; cdr3_nt: TGTGCCAGCAGCTTAGATGCGGGACAGGGTGCTCCAGATACGCAGTATTTT
d_call: TRBD2; clone_size: -; v_call: TRBV3-1; j_call: TRBJ2-5; cdr3_aa: CASSQWKGTNGNSQETQYF; cdr3_nt: TGTGCCAGCAGCCAGTGGAAGGGGACTAACGGGAATTCACAAGAGACCCAGTACTTC
d_call: -; clone_size: many; v_call: TRBV27; j_call: TRBJ1-1; cdr3_aa: CASSLRGGNTEAFF; cdr3_nt: TGTGCCAGCAGTTTGAGGGGGGGGAACACTGAAGCTTTCTTT